This T cell receptor beta chain came from a study of shared clonotypes between healthy human individuals (dated by TCRdb to 2020 to 2022). About the investigation overall: The cohort included a few men and a couple of women between 18 and 49 years of age. For each donor, three plates each were used for CD4 naive and CD4 memory, two plates were used for CD8 naive, and one plate was used for CD8 memory. To estimate repertoire size and how much clonotypes are shared between individuals, the study performed deep sequencing of blood TCR repertoires from roughly five healthy adults. Libraries were prepared and TCR repertoires were sequenced by different laboratories using diverse techniques, in order to increase sequencing depth and limit assay-specific biases. Leukapheresis yielded between about 0.94 and 10 billion PBMCs per donor. What the research found in general, with its limitations: Across a few donors, around 5% of naive CD4, roughly 3.5% of naive CD8, about 2% of memory CD4, and under 0.45% of memory CD8 clonotypes were shared. Larger estimated clonotype richness was generally found for naive subsets than for memory subsets. The genetic and exposure-history diversity represented was limited by the small number of donors. Sampling was limited to blood, and TCR repertoires in tissue likely differ from TCR repertoires in blood. Higher generation probabilities were observed for clonotypes shared by all four sorted-subset donors than for non-shared clonotypes. Even with the large sequencing depth, rarefaction of the sorted-subset datasets indicated that sequencing was incomplete. Based on pairwise subsampling, the degree of clonotype sharing among donors was expected to be affected by sequencing depth.

Healthy HIV-negative adults with no recently reported acute infections or vaccinations were included as donors. Every donor was a Caucasian adult living in Nashville, Tennessee, USA. CD4+ T cells were enriched by magnetic negative selection; naive cells were then positively selected on CD45RA, and the negative fraction formed the memory subset. After blood collection by leukapheresis, PBMCs were isolated using Ficoll-Histopaque density gradient centrifugation and then cryopreserved in the vapor phase of liquid nitrogen. Analytical flow cytometry was used to check the purity and quantity of each magnetically sorted T cell population. From each sorted fraction, genomic DNA was isolated and quantified by UV absorbance on a Nanodrop 2000c. Using the deep immunoSEQ assay, multiplex PCR amplified TCR CDR3 regions from genomic DNA. Extracted genomic DNA from each cell subset was distributed evenly across all wells of several immunoSEQ 96-well plates, and each plate was treated as a replicate. Each replicate PCR for sorted subsets received about 200 ng genomic DNA, equal to tens of thousands of T cell genomes. Purified libraries were measured with a Qubit 3.0 fluorometer, size-checked on a Bioanalyzer 2100, and measured again with the KAPA Library Quantification kit. Every immunoSEQ 96-well plate was sequenced on a dedicated single-read 150-cycle Illumina NextSeq 550 flow cell. Regarding the original processing steps: Because the immunoSEQ output held only junctional sequences and lacked quality scores, the filtering could not match the filtering applied to full-length reads. To assign V/J genes and CDR3, sequences were annotated using PyIR, a Python wrapper for IgBLAST v1.9, with IMGT germline references. Reads were removed for weak V/J assignments (E-value above 1e-6), missing CDR3, stop codons, out-of-frame junctions, or ambiguous translated residues. V3J clonotypes were defined as sequences sharing the same inferred V gene, J gene, and CDR3 amino acid sequence. Percentage overlap between repertoires was calculated by dividing the number of shared unique clonotypes by the size of the smaller repertoire. Three approaches were used to assess repertoire richness: RTK rarefaction, the Chao1 estimator, and Recon v2.1 estimates of unobserved clonotypes. Generation probabilities for all TCRbeta clonotypes obtained by the gDNA method from a handful of donors were computed using OLGA. TCRdb retrieved this table from immuneACCESS and kept in-frame rearrangements only. Not all clones are present; in checked studies, unresolved V genes account for under half, and no reason is known for the remainder. V and J calls and clone size come straight from that table; D and trimming were deduced from the DNA. This sample is represented by around 2.5 million clones; 90% to 95% of them were singletons. The ten largest clonotypes hold 0.36% of the sample.

At the junction V is shortened by 5 bases and J by 4 bases, with 5 bases in between. The germline V gene provides CDR1 SGHTA and CDR2 FQGNSA. Measured from the cysteine to the phenylalanine, the CDR3 is 11 residues long. CDR3 DNA only is kept here, 33 bases in frame from base 1. Note on this clone: The antigen this receptor binds is unknown. Per-base quality was not reported, and no clone a single base away is much larger than it.

The sample was naive CD4+ T cells from PBMCs. The cell subset or site tag for this specimen amounts to: CD45RA+ positively selected. The V and J segments used are TRBV7-2 and TRBJ1-1; the D segment cannot be called with confidence. The sequence came from a man younger than 35 in good health. Some clones in this sample may be carry-over from other donors' samples. The CDR3 corresponds to CASSPRTEAFF. The base sequence is TGTGCCAGCAGCCCCCGCACTGAAGCTTTCTTT.